This TCR beta chain appears in the sequencing data of a study of cytomegalovirus exposure and HLA in healthy donors. Study results and limitations: When analyzed later, a missense DCLRE1C variant was found to be linked to TCR beta V- and J-gene trimming. Some highly shared sequence variants likely arose as a pipeline artifact.

The PCR ran on 60 Vbeta and 13 Jbeta primers. The table came from immunoSEQ multiplex PCR; TCRdb's copy has only in-frame clones and leaves some out. The top ten clones hold 1.8% of a sample with 150,000 or so clones, nearly 10% of them seen once. The V end was cut by 1 base, the J end by 3 bases, with 10 bases between. This CDR3 region has 15 residues. CDR1 is MNHNY, CDR2 SVGAGI, per germline (reference sequence). As for this clone: The antigen is unknown.

The clonotype was recovered from a man over 45 in good health and CMV-seronegative. The specimen sequenced was PBMCs. The chain combines TRBV6-6 with TRBJ1-5; D might be TRBD1 (5 bases). For the CDR3, the DNA is TGTGCCAGCAGTTACTTTCAGGGTTCCAATCAGCCCCAGCATTTT. Residues: CASSYFQGSNQPQHF.